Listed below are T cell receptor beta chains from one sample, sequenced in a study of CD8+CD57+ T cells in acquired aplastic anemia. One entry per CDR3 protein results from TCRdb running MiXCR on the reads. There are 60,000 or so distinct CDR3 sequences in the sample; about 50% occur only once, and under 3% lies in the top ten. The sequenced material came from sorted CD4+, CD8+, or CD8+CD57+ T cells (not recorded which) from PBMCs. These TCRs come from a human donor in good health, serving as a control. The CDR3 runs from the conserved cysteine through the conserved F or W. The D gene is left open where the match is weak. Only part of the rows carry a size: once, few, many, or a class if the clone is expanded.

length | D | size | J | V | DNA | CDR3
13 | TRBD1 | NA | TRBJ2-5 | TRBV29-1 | TGCAGCGTTGTGATGACAGGGGCGGAGACCCAGTACTTC | CSVVMTGAETQYF
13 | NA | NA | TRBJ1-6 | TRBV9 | TGTGCCAGCAGCCGGACCACCAATTCACCCCTCCACTTT | CASSRTTNSPLHF
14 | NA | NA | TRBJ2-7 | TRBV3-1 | TGTGCCAGCAGCCAAGATCACAGGGCCTACGAGCAGTACTTC | CASSQDHRAYEQYF
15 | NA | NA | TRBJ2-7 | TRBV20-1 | TGCAGTGCTAGAGATCTCGGGGGGCTACTTCTGGAGCAGTACTTC | CSARDLGGLLLEQYF
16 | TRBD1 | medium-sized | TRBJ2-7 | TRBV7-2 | TGTGCCAGCAGCTCGTTGCGGGTGGACAGGGCCAACGAGCAGTACTTC | CASSSLRVDRANEQYF
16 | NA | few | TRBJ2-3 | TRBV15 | TGTGCCACCAGCCGAGAGGGGCAGGGGAGCACAGATACGCAGTATTTT | CATSREGQGSTDTQYF
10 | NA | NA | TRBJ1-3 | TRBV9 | TGTGCCAGCTCTGGAAACACCATATATTTT | CASSGNTIYF
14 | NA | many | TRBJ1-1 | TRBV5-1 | TGCGCCAGCAGCTTCGGGACCCAGAACACTGAAGCTTTCTTT | CASSFGTQNTEAFF
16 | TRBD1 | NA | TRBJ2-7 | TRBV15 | TGTGCCACCAGCAGAGATGGGTCAGGGGGATACTACGAGCAGTACTTC | CATSRDGSGGYYEQYF
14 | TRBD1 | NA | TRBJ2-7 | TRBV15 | TGTGCCACCAGGAGGACAGGGGAAACCTACGAGCAGTACTTC | CATRRTGETYEQYF
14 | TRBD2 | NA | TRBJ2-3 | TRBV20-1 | TGCAGTGCTAGGGAACGGGGGGGCACAGATACGCAGTATTTT | CSARERGGTDTQYF
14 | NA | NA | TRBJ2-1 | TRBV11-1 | TGTGCCAGCAGCCGATTGGGGGGTGGGAATAAGCAGTTCTTC | CASSRLGGGNKQFF
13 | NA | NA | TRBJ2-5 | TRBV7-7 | TGTGCCAGCAGCCTAGCTTTCCAAGAGACCCAGTACTTC | CASSLAFQETQYF
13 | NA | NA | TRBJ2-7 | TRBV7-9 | TGTGCCAGCAGCTTAGCTGGCACCTACGAGCAGTACTTC | CASSLAGTYEQYF
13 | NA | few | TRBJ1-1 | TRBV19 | TGTGCCAGTAGTCCCCCGGACGGCGGTGAAGCTTTCTTT | CASSPPDGGEAFF
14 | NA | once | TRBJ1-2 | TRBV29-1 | TGCAGCGTTGGGGAGGCCCCCGCTGGCTATGGCTACACCTTC | CSVGEAPAGYGYTF
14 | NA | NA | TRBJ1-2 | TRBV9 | TGTGCCAGCAGCGTAGTTGCAGACAACTATGGCTACACCTTC | CASSVVADNYGYTF
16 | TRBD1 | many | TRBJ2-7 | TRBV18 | TGTGCCAGCTCACTCCAGGAGGGACAGGGGCGTGGGGAGCAGTACTTC | CASSLQEGQGRGEQYF
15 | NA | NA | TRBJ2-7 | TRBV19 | TGTGCCAGTAGTATTGCCGGGACACTCTCCTACGAGCAGTACTTC | CASSIAGTLSYEQYF
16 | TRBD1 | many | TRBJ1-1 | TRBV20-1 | TGCAGTGCTAGAGGTGAGGGACAGGGACTTTGGTCTGAAGCTTTCTTT | CSARGEGQGLWSEAFF
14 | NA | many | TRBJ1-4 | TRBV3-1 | TGTGCCAGCAGCCAAGTATTAGAAGGTGAAAAACTGTTTTTT | CASSQVLEGEKLFF
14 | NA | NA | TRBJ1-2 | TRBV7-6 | TGTGCCAGCAGCCAGGGGCGTGCCTCCTATGGCTACACCTTC | CASSQGRASYGYTF
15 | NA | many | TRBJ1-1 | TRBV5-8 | TGTGCCAGCAGCTTGGGTGGGACTTTGAGCACTGAAGCTTTCTTT | CASSLGGTLSTEAFF
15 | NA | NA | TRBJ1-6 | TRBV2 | TGTGCCAGCATGGAGGCAGGGACCTTTAATTCACCCCTCCACTTT | CASMEAGTFNSPLHF
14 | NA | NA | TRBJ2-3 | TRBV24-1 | TGTGCCACCAGTCAACAGGGAAAGAGCAATGAGCAGTATTTT | CATSQQGKSNEQYF
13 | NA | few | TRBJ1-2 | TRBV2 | TGTGCCAGTGGCAGGACTGCGAGGCATGGCTACACCTTC | CASGRTARHGYTF
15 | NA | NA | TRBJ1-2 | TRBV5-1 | TGCGCCAGCAGCTCCAAGGAGCAGGGCGGCTATGGCTACACCTTC | CASSSKEQGGYGYTF
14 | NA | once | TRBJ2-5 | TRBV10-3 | TGTGCCATCAGTGAATCTCGGGTGGGGGAGACCCAGTACTTC | CAISESRVGETQYF
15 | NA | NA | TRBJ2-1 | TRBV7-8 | TGTGCCAGCAGCTTAAAAAGGGTATCCTACAATGAGCAGTTCTTC | CASSLKRVSYNEQFF
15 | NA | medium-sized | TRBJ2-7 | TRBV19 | TGTGCCAGTAGTATCGGCAGGGAGTTAACCTACGAGCAGTACTTC | CASSIGRELTYEQYF
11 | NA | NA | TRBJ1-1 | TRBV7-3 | TGTGCCAGCAGCTTAGGGGGAGGAGCTTTCTTT | CASSLGGGAFF
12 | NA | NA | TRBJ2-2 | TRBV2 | TGTGCCAGCAGTGGTGGGACAGGGGAGCTGTTTTTT | CASSGGTGELFF
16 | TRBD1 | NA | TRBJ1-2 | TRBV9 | TGTGCCAGCAGCGTAGGGGACAGGGTTGCTAACTATGGCTACACCTTC | CASSVGDRVANYGYTF
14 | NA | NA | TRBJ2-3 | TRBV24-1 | TGTGCCACCGCCTCGGACCCTAGCACAGATACGCAGTATTTT | CATASDPSTDTQYF
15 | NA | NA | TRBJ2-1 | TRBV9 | TGTGCCAGCAGCGGGAGCGGATACTCCTACAATGAGCAGTTCTTC | CASSGSGYSYNEQFF
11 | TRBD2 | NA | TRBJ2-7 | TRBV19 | TGTTCAAGCGGGAGCTCCTACGAGCAGTACTTC | CSSGSSYEQYF
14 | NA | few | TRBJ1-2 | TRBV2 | TGTGCCAGCAGTGTGGTCAGCGGGGGCTATGGCTACACCTTC | CASSVVSGGYGYTF
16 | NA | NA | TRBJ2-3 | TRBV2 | TGTGCCAGCACCCTCGGACCCAGTTCAGCAGCAGATACGCAGTATTTT | CASTLGPSSAADTQYF
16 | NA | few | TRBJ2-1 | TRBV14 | TGTGCCAGCAGCCCGCATTTTAGCTCTTCCTACAATGAGCAGTTCTTC | CASSPHFSSSYNEQFF
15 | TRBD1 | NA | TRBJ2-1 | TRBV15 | TGTGCCACCCGTGGAAGACAGGGGCCCTACAATGAGCAGTTCTTC | CATRGRQGPYNEQFF
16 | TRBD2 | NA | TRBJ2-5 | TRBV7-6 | TGTGCCAGCAGACCCATCCTAGCGGGCAACCAAGAGACCCAGTACTTC | CASRPILAGNQETQYF
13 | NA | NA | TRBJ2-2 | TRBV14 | TGTGCCAGCAGCTTAAGGCGAGCCGGGGAGCTGTTTTTT | CASSLRRAGELFF
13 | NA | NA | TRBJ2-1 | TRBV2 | TGTGCCAGCACCACTAGGCAGGTTAATGAGCAGTTCTTC | CASTTRQVNEQFF
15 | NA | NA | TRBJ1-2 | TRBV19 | TGTGCCAGTCAAACGCGGCAGGGGAGCACGTATGGCTACACCTTC | CASQTRQGSTYGYTF
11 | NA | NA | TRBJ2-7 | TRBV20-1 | TGCAGTGCTAGTGTCGGATACGAGCAGTACTTC | CSASVGYEQYF
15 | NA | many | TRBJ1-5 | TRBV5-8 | TGTGCCAGCAGCTTTGGGGATTGGGGCAATCAGCCCCAGCATTTT | CASSFGDWGNQPQHF
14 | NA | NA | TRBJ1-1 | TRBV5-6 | TGTGCCAGCAGCTTGACAGGGAGGGACACTGAAGCTTTCTTT | CASSLTGRDTEAFF
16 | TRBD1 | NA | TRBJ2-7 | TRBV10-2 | TGCGCCAGCAGTGAGTCCTGGAGACAGGGAAACTACGAGCAGTACTTC | CASSESWRQGNYEQYF
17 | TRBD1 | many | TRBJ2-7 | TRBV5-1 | TGCGCCAGCAGCTTGTTACCGATACAGGGGGGCTCCTACGAGCAGTACTTC | CASSLLPIQGGSYEQYF
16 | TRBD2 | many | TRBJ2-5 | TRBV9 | TGTGCCAGCAGCCCGAGCTTAGCGGGAGGAGGCGAGACCCAGTACTTC | CASSPSLAGGGETQYF
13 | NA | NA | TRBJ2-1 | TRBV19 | TGTGCCACCAGGTTTACCCCCTACAATGAGCAGTTCTTC | CATRFTPYNEQFF
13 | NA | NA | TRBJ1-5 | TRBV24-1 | TGTGCCACCAGTGAGGGAGTCGGGCAGCCCCAGCATTTT | CATSEGVGQPQHF
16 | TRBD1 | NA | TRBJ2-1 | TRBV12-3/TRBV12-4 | TGTGCCAGCAGTTTTCCCTCGGGACAGGGGGCCGATGAGCAGTTCTTC | CASSFPSGQGADEQFF
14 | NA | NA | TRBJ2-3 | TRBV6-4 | TGTGCCAGCAGTGAATCTGACAGCAGGGATACGCAGTATTTT | CASSESDSRDTQYF
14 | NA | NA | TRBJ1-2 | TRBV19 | TGTGCCAGCAGCACTTGGACAGCCAACTATGGCTACACCTTC | CASSTWTANYGYTF
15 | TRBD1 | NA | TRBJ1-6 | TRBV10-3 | TGTGCCATCAGTCCAGGGACAGGAGTATTTTCACCCCTCCACTTT | CAISPGTGVFSPLHF
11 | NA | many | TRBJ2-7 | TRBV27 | TGTGCCAGCAGCGACGGAGGCGAGCAGTACTTC | CASSDGGEQYF
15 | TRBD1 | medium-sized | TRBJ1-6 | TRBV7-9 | TGTGCCAGCAGCTTGGGACAGATGATTAGTTCACCCCTCCACTTT | CASSLGQMISSPLHF
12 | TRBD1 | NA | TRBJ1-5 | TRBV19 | TGTGCCAGCGGACAGGGAGGTCAGCCCCAGCATTTT | CASGQGGQPQHF